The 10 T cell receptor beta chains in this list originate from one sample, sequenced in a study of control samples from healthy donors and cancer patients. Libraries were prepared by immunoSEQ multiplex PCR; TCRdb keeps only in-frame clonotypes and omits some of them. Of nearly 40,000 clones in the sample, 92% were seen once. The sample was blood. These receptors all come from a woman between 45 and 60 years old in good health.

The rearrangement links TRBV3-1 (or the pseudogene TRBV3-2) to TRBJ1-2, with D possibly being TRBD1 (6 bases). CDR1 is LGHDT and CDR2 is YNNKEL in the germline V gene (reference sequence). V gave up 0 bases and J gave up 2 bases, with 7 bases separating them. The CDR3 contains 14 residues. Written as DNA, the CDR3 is TGTGCCAGCAGCCAAGAGAGGGGGAACTATGGCTACACCTTC. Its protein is CASSQERGNYGYTF.

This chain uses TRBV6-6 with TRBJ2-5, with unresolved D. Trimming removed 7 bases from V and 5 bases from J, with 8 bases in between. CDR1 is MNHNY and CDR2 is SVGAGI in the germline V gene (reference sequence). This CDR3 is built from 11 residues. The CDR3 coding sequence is TGTGCCAGCACCCAACGGGAGACCCAGTACTTC. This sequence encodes CASTQRETQYF.

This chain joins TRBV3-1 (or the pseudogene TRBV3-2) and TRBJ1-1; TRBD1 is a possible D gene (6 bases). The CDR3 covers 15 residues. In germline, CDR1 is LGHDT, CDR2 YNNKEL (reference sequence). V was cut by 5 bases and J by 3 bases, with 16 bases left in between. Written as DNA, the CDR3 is TGTGCCAGCAGCTATACTCAGGGGCCTTACACTGAAGCTTTCTTT. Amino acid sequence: CASSYTQGPYTEAFF.

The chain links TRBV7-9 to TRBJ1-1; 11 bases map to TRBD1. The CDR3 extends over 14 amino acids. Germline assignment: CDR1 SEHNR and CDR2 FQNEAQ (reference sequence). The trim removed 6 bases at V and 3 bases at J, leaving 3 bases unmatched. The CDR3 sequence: CASRDRGQDTEAFF. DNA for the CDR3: TGTGCCAGCAGGGACAGGGGGCAAGACACTGAAGCTTTCTTT.

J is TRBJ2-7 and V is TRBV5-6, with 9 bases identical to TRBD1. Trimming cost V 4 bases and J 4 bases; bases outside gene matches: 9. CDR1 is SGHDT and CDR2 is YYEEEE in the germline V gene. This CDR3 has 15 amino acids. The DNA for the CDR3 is TGTGCCAGCAGCCGCACAGGGGGCGCACGGTACGAGCAGTACTTC. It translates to CASSRTGGARYEQYF.

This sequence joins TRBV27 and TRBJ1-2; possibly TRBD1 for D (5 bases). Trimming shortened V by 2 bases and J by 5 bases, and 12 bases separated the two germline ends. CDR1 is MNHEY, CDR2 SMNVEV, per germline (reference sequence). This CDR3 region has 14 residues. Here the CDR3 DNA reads TGTGCCAGCAGTTTAGGTCAGGGTCGGTATGGCTACACCTTC. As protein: CASSLGQGRYGYTF.

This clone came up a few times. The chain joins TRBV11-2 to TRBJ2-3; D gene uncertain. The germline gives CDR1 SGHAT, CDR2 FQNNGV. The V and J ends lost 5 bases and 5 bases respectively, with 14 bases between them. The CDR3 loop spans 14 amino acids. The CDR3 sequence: CASSIRPPGDTQYF. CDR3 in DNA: TGTGCCAGCAGCATAAGACCCCCCGGAGATACGCAGTATTTT.

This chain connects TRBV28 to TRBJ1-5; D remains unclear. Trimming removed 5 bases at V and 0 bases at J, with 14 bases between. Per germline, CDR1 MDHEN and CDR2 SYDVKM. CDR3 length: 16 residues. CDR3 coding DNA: TGTGCCAGCAGTCCACCATCCCGGGCTAGCAATCAGCCCCAGCATTTT. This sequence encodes CASSPPSRASNQPQHF. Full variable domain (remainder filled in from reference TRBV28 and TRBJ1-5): DVKVTQSSRYLVKRTGEKVFLECVQDMDHENMFWYRQDPGLGLRLIYFSYDVKMKEKGDIPEGYSVSREKKERFSLILESASTNQTSMYLCASSPPSRASNQPQHFGDGTRLSIL.

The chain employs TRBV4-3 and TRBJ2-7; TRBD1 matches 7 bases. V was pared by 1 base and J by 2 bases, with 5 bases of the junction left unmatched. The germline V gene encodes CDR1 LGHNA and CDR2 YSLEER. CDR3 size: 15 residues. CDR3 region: CASSQGSGGAYEQYF. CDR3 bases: TGCGCCAGCAGCCAAGGATCAGGGGGAGCCTACGAGCAGTACTTC.

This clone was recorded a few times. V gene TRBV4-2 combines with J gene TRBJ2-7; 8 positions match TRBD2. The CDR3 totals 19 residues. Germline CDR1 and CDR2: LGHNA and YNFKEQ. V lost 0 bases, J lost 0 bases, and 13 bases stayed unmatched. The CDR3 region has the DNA TGTGCCAGCAGCCAAGATATGGGTTTTGCGGGGGGACGCTCCTACGAGCAGTACTTC. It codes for CASSQDMGFAGGRSYEQYF.